The next 6 T cell receptor beta chains were all read from a single sample in a study of OX40 agonist ivuxolimab in advanced cancers. Libraries were prepared by immunoSEQ multiplex PCR; TCRdb keeps only in-frame clonotypes and omits some of them. Of around 76,000 clones detected, 80% to 90% appear once; the ten largest clones hold over 2.5%. Sequenced material: CD4+ or CD8+ T cells sorted from blood, taken in a trial of the OX40 agonist ivuxolimab. These receptor sequences come from an adult with an advanced solid tumor such as melanoma, head and neck, liver or kidney cancer.

This clone was seen a few times. CDR3 nucleotides: TGTGCCAGCATGGGGAGGAAGGAAGCTTTCTTT. This encodes CASMGRKEAFF. The chain couples TRBV5-6 to TRBJ1-1; D is uncertain. V was cut by 6 bases and J by 8 bases, with 11 bases left in between. CDR3 length: 11 residues. The germline V gene has CDR1 SGHDT and CDR2 YYEEEE.

The V gene is TRBV7-2, the J gene TRBJ1-2; D is possibly TRBD1 (6 bases). The CDR3 runs to 16 residues. V lost 3 bases and J 4 bases, leaving 18 bases between the germline ends. Germline-derived CDR1 and CDR2 are SGHTA and FQGNSA. The CDR3 DNA is TGTGCCAGCAGCTTGGTGTTCCCGACAGGCCCCTATGGCTACACCTTC. This translates into CASSLVFPTGPYGYTF.

This chain links TRBV5-4 with TRBJ1-6; D may be TRBD1 (5 bases). CDR3 length: 15 amino acids. Germline V gene lookup returns CDR1 SGHNT and CDR2 YYREEE (reference sequence). V lost 4 bases, J lost 0 bases, and 8 bases lay in between. The CDR3 protein is CASSVDSSYNSPLHF. DNA for the CDR3: TGTGCCAGCAGCGTCGACAGCTCCTATAATTCACCCCTCCACTTT.

The chain uses TRBV4-1 and TRBJ1-1; a possible D gene is TRBD1 (6 bases). The V gene's germline CDR1 is MGHRA and CDR2 YSYEKL. The germline V and J ends were trimmed by 1 base and 4 bases, with 19 bases remaining between them. This CDR3 comprises 17 residues. This chain's CDR3 is CASSQAWVGGRFTEAFF. CDR3 nucleotides: TGCGCCAGCAGCCAAGCATGGGTGGGGGGGCGCTTCACTGAAGCTTTCTTT.

This chain uses TRBV10-3 with TRBJ2-2; 8 bases are shared with TRBD2. Trimming removed 0 bases from V and 5 bases from J; junction bases left unmatched: 8. This CDR3 is built from 17 residues. Germline lookup yields CDR1 ENHRY and CDR2 SYGVKD. The CDR3 reads CAISESVAGGATGELFF. Written as DNA, the CDR3 is TGTGCCATCAGTGAGTCCGTGGCGGGGGGCGCGACCGGGGAGCTGTTTTTT.

The genes are TRBV25-1 and TRBJ2-3; D might be TRBD1 (5 bases). Germline assignment: CDR1 MGHDK and CDR2 SYGVNS. V was pared by 1 base and J by 10 bases, with 18 bases between. The CDR3 consists of 15 residues. CDR3 loop: CASSESGAPPRPQYF. As DNA, the CDR3 is TGTGCCAGCAGTGAATCTGGGGCCCCTCCACGTCCGCAGTATTTT.